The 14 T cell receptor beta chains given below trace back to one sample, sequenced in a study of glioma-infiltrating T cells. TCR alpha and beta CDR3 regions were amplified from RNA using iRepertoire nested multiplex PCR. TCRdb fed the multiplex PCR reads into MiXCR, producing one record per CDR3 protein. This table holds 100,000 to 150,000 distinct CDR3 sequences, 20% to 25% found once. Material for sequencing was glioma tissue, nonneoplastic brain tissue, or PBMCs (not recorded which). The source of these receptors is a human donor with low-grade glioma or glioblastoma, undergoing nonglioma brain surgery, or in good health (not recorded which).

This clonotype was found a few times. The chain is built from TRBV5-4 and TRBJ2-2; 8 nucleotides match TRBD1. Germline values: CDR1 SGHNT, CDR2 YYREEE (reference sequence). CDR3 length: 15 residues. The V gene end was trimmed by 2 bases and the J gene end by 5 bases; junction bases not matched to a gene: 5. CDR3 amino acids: CASSLTYRGTGELFF. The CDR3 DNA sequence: TGTGCCAGCAGCTTAACTTACAGGGGGACCGGGGAGCTGTTTTTT.

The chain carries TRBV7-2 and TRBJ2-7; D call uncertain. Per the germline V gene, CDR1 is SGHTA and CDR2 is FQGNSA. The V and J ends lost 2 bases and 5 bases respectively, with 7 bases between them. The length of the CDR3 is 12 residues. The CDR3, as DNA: TGTGCCAGCAGCTTAAATAGGAACGAGCAGTACGTC. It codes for CASSLNRNEQYV.

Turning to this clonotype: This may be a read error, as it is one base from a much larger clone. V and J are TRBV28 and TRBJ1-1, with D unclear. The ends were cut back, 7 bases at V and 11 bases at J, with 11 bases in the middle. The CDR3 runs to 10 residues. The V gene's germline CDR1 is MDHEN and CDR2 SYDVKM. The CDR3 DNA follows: TGTGCCAGCACCGACAAGAAGGCTTTCTTT. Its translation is CASTDKKAFF.

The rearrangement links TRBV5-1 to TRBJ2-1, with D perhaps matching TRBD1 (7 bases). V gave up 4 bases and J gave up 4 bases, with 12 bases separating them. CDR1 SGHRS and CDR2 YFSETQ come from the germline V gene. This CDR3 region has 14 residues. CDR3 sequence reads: CASSAGTVYNEQFF. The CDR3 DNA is TGCGCCAGCAGCGCGGGGACAGTGTACAATGAGCAGTTCTTC.

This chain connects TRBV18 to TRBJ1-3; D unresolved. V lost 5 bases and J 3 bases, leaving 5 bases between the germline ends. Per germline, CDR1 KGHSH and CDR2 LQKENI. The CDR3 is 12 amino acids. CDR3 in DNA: TGTGCCAGCTCAGAAAATGGAAACACCATATATTTT. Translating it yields CASSENGNTIYF.

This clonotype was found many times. The CDR3 DNA is TGTGCCAGCAGTTCAGGTGGGTGGACCGGGCCACCCCTCCACTTT. Translation gives CASSSGGWTGPPLHF. The chain couples TRBV28 to TRBJ1-6; D uncertain. This CDR3 has 15 residues. Per the germline V gene, CDR1 is MDHEN and CDR2 is SYDVKM. Trimming cost V 4 bases and J 11 bases, with 18 bases left between them.

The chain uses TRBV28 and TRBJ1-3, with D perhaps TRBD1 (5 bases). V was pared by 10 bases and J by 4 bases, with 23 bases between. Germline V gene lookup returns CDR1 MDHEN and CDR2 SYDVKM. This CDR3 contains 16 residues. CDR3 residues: CAIQTRQGRVGNTIYF. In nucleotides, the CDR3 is TGTGCCATCCAAACGCGGCAGGGTAGAGTCGGAAACACCATATATTTT.

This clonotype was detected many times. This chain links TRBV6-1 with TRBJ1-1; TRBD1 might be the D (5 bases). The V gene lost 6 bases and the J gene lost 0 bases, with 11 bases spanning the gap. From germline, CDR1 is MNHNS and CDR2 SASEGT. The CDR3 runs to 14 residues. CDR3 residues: CASRRQRMNTEAFF. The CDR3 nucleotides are TGTGCCAGCAGGCGACAGAGGATGAACACTGAAGCTTTCTTT.

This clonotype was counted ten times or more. The CDR3 sequence is CSARDSTTSYEQYV. DNA for the CDR3: TGCAGTGCTAGAGATAGTACCACATCCTACGAGCAGTACGTC. This rearrangement joins TRBV20-1 to TRBJ2-7; D uncertain. V lost 0 bases and J 1 base, leaving 10 bases between the germline ends. This CDR3 has 14 amino acids. Germline CDR1 DFQATT, CDR2 SNEGSKA (reference sequence).

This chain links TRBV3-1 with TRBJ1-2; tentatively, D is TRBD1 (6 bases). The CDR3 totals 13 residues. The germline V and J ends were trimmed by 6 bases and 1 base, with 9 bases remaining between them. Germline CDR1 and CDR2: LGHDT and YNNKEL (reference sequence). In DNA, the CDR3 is TGTGCCAGCAGACACAGGGATAACTATGGCTACACCTTC. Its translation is CASRHRDNYGYTF.

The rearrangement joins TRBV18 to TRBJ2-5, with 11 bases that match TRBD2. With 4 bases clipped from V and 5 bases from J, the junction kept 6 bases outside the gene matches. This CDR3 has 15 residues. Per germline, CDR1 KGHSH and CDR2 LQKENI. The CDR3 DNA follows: TGTGCCAGCTCACGACTAGCGGGGTTTTCTGAGACCCAGTACTTC. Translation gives CASSRLAGFSETQYF.

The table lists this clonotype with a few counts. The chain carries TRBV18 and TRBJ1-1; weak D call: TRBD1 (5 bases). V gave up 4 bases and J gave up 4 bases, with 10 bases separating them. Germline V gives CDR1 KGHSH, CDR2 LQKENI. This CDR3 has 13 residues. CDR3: CASSQQEGTEAFF. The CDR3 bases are TGTGCCAGCTCACAACAGGAGGGCACTGAAGCTTTCTTT.

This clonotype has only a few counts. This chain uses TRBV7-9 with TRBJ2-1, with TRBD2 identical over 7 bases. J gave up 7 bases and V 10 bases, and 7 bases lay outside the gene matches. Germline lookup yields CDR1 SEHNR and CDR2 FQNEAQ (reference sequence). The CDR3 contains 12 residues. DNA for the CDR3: TGTGCCATTACGACTAGCTGGAATGAGCAGTTCTTC. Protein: CAITTSWNEQFF.

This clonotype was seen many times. The CDR3 loop reads CSASPGGTEAFF. The CDR3 DNA follows: TGCAGTGCTTCGCCGGGAGGGACTGAAGCTTTCTTT. The rearrangement uses TRBV20-1 and TRBJ1-1; D remains unclear. V gave up 5 bases and J gave up 5 bases, with 12 bases separating them. The CDR3 spans 12 residues. CDR1 is DFQATT, CDR2 SNEGSKA, per germline (reference sequence).